The TCR beta chain described here comes from a study of identical twins. The CDR3 covers 13 residues. Trimming took 6 bases from V and 3 from J; bases not matched to a gene: 3. Looked up from germline, CDR1 is MNHNS and CDR2 is SASEGT. A single record per CDR3 protein comes from TCRdb applying MiXCR to the 5' RACE reads. The data show fewer than 900,000 distinct CDR3 sequences, 21% seen once. These same records also appear under a second study, on T cells expressing NK-cell markers.

The sample taken for sequencing was PBMCs. The chain links TRBV6-1 to TRBJ1-1, with 8 nucleotides matching TRBD1. This receptor was identified in a woman aged 18-30 years in good health. CDR3 in amino acids: CASRATGDTEAFF. CDR3 DNA sequence: TGTGCCAGCAGAGCGACAGGGGACACTGAAGCTTTCTTT.